This T cell receptor beta chain was documented in a study of identical twins. Each donor (without exception) was a healthy Caucasian. The CDR3 covers 13 residues. Trimming took 4 bases from V and 8 from J; bases not matched to a gene: 6. Germline V CDR1 and CDR2: MGHRA, YSYEKL. On this clonotype itself: The antigen is undetermined.

Study-level points and caveats: With abundant cord blood beta clonotypes, insertions were fewer; memory repertoires showed no such pattern.

TCRdb called the 5' RACE reads again in MiXCR, with one record for every CDR3 protein. The sample includes approximately 600,000 distinct CDR3 sequences, just over 7% of them seen just once. The data were also submitted as part of a second study, on yellow fever vaccine responses in identical twins.

The material sequenced was PBMCs. The receptor comes from a woman aged 18-30 years in good health. The chain couples TRBV4-1 to TRBJ1-2, with 8 bases that match TRBD1. The CDR3 nucleotides are TGCGCCAGCAGCCCCACAGGGGGATGGGGCTACACCTTC. Translated, it gives CASSPTGGWGYTF.